A selection of T cell receptor beta chains follows, all from one sample in a study of blood T cell repertoires in COVID-19. Using immunoSEQ multiplex PCR, the repertoire was profiled, and TCRdb retains in-frame clones only, with some absent. The profile shows over 60,000 clones, about 92% of them singletons. The specimen sequenced was peripheral blood. These receptors all come from a man aged 50 to 60 with COVID-19, enrolled during active disease. The CDR3 runs from the conserved cysteine through the conserved F or W. A D gene is named only where the DNA matches it firmly. The size entry is marked missing in some rows and otherwise reads once, few, many or a size class.

.	TRBV12-3/TRBV12-4	.	TRBJ2-3	TGTGCCAGCAGTTTAGCCCCTCGCGAGGTGGAGTATTTT	CASSLAPREVEYF
.	TRBV4-2	.	TRBJ1-2	TGTGCCAGCAGCCAAGAAAATCACAGCTATGGCTACACCTTC	CASSQENHSYGYTF
once	TRBV7-9	.	TRBJ1-6	TGTGCCAGCAGCTTAGAGGGGGAGTGGAATTCACCCCTCCACTTT	CASSLEGEWNSPLHF
.	TRBV5-4	.	TRBJ2-7	TGTGCCAGCAGCCGTGACGGGACACCCGGAGACGACGAGCAGTACTTC	CASSRDGTPGDDEQYF
once	TRBV6-6	.	TRBJ2-1	TGTGCCAGCAGTTACCCCAGGGGCTCCTACAATGAGCAGTTCTTC	CASSYPRGSYNEQFF
.	TRBV3-1/TRBV3-2	TRBD1	TRBJ1-2	TGTGCCAGCAGCCCAGGGCGGGACAGGAGGGGCTACACCTTC	CASSPGRDRRGYTF
.	TRBV15	TRBD2	TRBJ2-7	TGTGCCACCAGCAGGGGCCTAGCGGGAGGGGGAGGGGAGCAGTACTTC	CATSRGLAGGGGEQYF
.	TRBV7-2	TRBD2	TRBJ2-2	TGTGCCAGCAGCCCAGGCTCCGGGACTAGCGGGCACACCGGGGAGCTGTTTTTT	CASSPGSGTSGHTGELFF
.	TRBV4-2	TRBD1	TRBJ1-1	TGTGCCAGCAGGAGAGACAGGGTGAACACTGAAGCTTTCTTT	CASRRDRVNTEAFF
.	TRBV7-9	TRBD2	TRBJ2-1	TGTGCCAGCAGCTCCTTCGGGAGGGACCACAATGAGCAGTTCTTC	CASSSFGRDHNEQFF
.	TRBV19	.	TRBJ2-3	TGTGCCAGTAGTATTTCCAGTTCTACGCAGTATTTT	CASSISSSTQYF
.	TRBV5-6	.	TRBJ2-2	TGTGCCAGCAGCTTGGGTACATTCGCGAACACCGGGGAGCTGTTTTTT	CASSLGTFANTGELFF
.	TRBV7-9	.	TRBJ2-7	TGTGCCAGCAGCCCTAGTATTTTAAGTAGCTACGAGCAGTACTTC	CASSPSILSSYEQYF
.	TRBV5-1	TRBD1	TRBJ1-5	TGCGCCAGCAGCTTAACAGGGGATCAGCCCCAGCATTTT	CASSLTGDQPQHF
.	TRBV6-5	.	TRBJ1-2	TGTGCCAGCAGTTGGAGAGGAGGCTACACCTTC	CASSWRGGYTF
.	TRBV5-1	.	TRBJ1-2	TGCGCCAGCAGCTTGAACAGGGTGGACTATGGCTACACCTTC	CASSLNRVDYGYTF
.	TRBV10-3	TRBD2	TRBJ2-1	TGTGCCATAGGGACTAGCGGGAGAGATGGCGGCAATGAGCAGTTCTTC	CAIGTSGRDGGNEQFF
.	TRBV15	.	TRBJ2-7	TGTGCCACCAGCAGAGATAAGGGGCCCTACGAGCAGTACTTC	CATSRDKGPYEQYF
once	TRBV2	.	TRBJ1-1	TGTGCCAGCAGTGGACAGTTCATGAACACTGAAGCTTTCTTT	CASSGQFMNTEAFF
.	TRBV9	TRBD2	TRBJ2-1	TGTGCCAGCAGCGGGCCGACTAGCGGAGAGCAGTTCTTC	CASSGPTSGEQFF
.	TRBV4-2	.	TRBJ2-2	TGTGCCAGCAGCCAAGCCACCGGGGACACCGGGGAGCTGTTTTTT	CASSQATGDTGELFF
.	TRBV6-1	TRBD1	TRBJ1-5	TGTGCCAGCAGTGACAACAGGGGTGGTCAGCCCCAGCATTTT	CASSDNRGGQPQHF
.	TRBV6-6	.	TRBJ2-7	TGTGCCAGCAGTTACCTAGCCGGCGCCTACGAGCAGTACTTC	CASSYLAGAYEQYF
.	TRBV9	TRBD2	TRBJ2-3	TGTGCCAGCAGCGTAGGGCTAGCGGGGGGTGATACGCAGTATTTT	CASSVGLAGGDTQYF
.	TRBV27	TRBD2	TRBJ2-5	TGTGCCAGCAGTTTGGGGACTAGGCCAGAGACCCAGTACTTC	CASSLGTRPETQYF
.	TRBV3-1/TRBV3-2	TRBD1	TRBJ2-3	TGTGCCAGCAGCCAAGATGGGACAGGGCTTGTTGATACGCAGTATTTT	CASSQDGTGLVDTQYF
once	TRBV27	.	TRBJ1-6	TGTGCCAGCAGCTTCGAGGGGAACAGGGTCGGGAATTCACCCCTCCACTTT	CASSFEGNRVGNSPLHF
.	TRBV27	TRBD2	TRBJ2-7	TGTGCCAGCAGGGAAGCGGGGAAATGGTCGTACGAGCAGTACTTC	CASREAGKWSYEQYF
.	TRBV5-6	.	TRBJ2-1	TGTGCCAGCAGCTTGGAGACTTCAAGCTCCTACAATGAGCAGTTCTTC	CASSLETSSSYNEQFF
.	TRBV9	TRBD2	TRBJ2-1	TGTGCCAGCAGCGTAGTTCTAGCGGGAGAGGGTGAGCAGTTCTTC	CASSVVLAGEGEQFF
once	TRBV4-1	TRBD1	TRBJ1-2	TGCGCCAGCAGCCAATTGCGGACAGGGGGCTATGGCTACACCTTC	CASSQLRTGGYGYTF
.	TRBV28	.	TRBJ2-7	TGTGCCAGCAGTTCCGGGACAAACCGCAACGAGCAGTACTTC	CASSSGTNRNEQYF
.	TRBV7-9	TRBD1	TRBJ1-2	TGTGCCAGCAGCGAGGGACAGTTCTATGGCTACACCTTC	CASSEGQFYGYTF
.	TRBV24-1	TRBD2	TRBJ2-3	TGTGCCACCAGTGATCCACGGCGAACTAGCGATCCGCAGTATTTT	CATSDPRRTSDPQYF
.	TRBV19	TRBD2	TRBJ2-7	TGTGCCAGTAGTATGTCTCTGACTAGCGGGAGGGGCGAGCAGTACTTC	CASSMSLTSGRGEQYF
.	TRBV2	.	TRBJ1-3	TGTGCCAGCAGTGAAGAGGATGGGCAGCTCTCTGGAAACACCATATATTTT	CASSEEDGQLSGNTIYF
.	TRBV11-2	TRBD2	TRBJ2-7	TGTGCCAGCAGCTTCTCTAGCGGGAGCTACGAGCAGTACTTC	CASSFSSGSYEQYF
.	TRBV7-2	.	TRBJ2-3	TGTGCCAGCAGCTTATGGTTGCTAGCCACAGATACGCAGTATTTT	CASSLWLLATDTQYF
.	TRBV3-1/TRBV3-2	TRBD2	TRBJ2-4	TGTGCCAGCAGCCCCCCAAGACTAGCGGGAGGTTTAGCCAAAAACATTCAGTACTTC	CASSPPRLAGGLAKNIQYF
few	TRBV19	.	TRBJ2-5	TGTGCCAGTAGTATAGCGGTCGGGGGAGGTCAAGAGACCCAGTACTTC	CASSIAVGGGQETQYF
medium-sized	TRBV19	TRBD1	TRBJ1-1	TGTGCCAGTAGCCAAAACAGGGGGCCAAAAGCTGAAGCTTTCTTT	CASSQNRGPKAEAFF
.	TRBV27	TRBD2	TRBJ2-1	TGTGCCAGCAGGGGACTAGCGGGAGTGATCAATGAGCAGTTCTTC	CASRGLAGVINEQFF
.	TRBV6-5	.	TRBJ1-1	TGTGCCAGCAACCTTAACGGGGGTTCCACTGAAGCTTTCTTT	CASNLNGGSTEAFF
once	TRBV19	.	TRBJ2-1	TGTGCCAGTAACCTCAGGCATTCCTACAATGAGCAGTTCTTC	CASNLRHSYNEQFF
.	TRBV5-1	.	TRBJ2-2	TGCGCCAGCAGCTTCAGGGACACCGGGGAGCTGTTTTTT	CASSFRDTGELFF
.	TRBV20-1	.	TRBJ1-2	TGCAGTGCCTCGGGAGGTCCTGGCTACACCTTC	CSASGGPGYTF
.	TRBV4-1	TRBD2	TRBJ2-7	TGCGCCAGCAGCCGCTATACTAGCGGGAGTGCCTACGAGCAGTACTTC	CASSRYTSGSAYEQYF
.	TRBV2	.	TRBJ1-6	TGTGCCAGCAGCGTAAGACAGGATTCACCCCTCCACTTT	CASSVRQDSPLHF
.	TRBV4-3	.	TRBJ2-7	TGCGCCAGCAGCCAAGGGACTCGTGCCTACGAGCAGTACTTC	CASSQGTRAYEQYF
.	TRBV28	.	TRBJ2-4	TGTGCCAGCAGACCGACCACCCCCCGACTAGCCAAAAACATTCAGTACTTC	CASRPTTPRLAKNIQYF